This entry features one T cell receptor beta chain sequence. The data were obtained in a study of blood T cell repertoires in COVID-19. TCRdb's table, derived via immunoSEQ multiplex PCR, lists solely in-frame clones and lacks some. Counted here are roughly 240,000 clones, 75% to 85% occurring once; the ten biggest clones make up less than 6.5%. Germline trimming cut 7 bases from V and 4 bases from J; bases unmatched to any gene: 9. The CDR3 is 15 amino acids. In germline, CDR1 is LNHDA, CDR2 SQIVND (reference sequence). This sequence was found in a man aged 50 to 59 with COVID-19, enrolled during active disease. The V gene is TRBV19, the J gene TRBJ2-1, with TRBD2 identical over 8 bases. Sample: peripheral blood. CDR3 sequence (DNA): TGTGCCAGTACCGACGTGGCGGGGGGATACAATGAGCAGTTCTTC. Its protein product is CASTDVAGGYNEQFF. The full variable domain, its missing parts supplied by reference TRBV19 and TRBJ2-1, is DGGITQSPKYLFRKEGQNVTLSCEQNLNHDAMYWYRQDPGQGLRLIYYSQIVNDFQKGDIAEGYSVSREKKESFPLTVTSAQKNPTAFYLCASTDVAGGYNEQFFGPGTRLTVL.